This T cell receptor beta chain emerged from a study of blood T cell repertoires in COVID-19. Study context: Whether acute or convalescent, the COVID-19 samples came from the United States, Italy and Spain. Nucleic acid was either cDNA or gDNA, and it came from T cells, B-cell-depleted T cells, or PBMCs.

In germline, CDR1 is KGHSH, CDR2 LQKENI. Trimming shortened V by 1 base and J by 1 base, and 10 bases separated the two germline ends. CDR3 size: 15 residues. Original analysis: The authors estimated nucleated cell counts from reference gene primer amplification. Repertoires were generated with immunoSEQ multiplex PCR, while TCRdb's copy carries only in-frame clones and drops some. That table supplies the V and J calls and clone size; D and trimming were determined from the DNA. The table lists around 140,000 clones, 84% of them singletons, with 44% in the top ten. This TCR was sampled from a human donor in a cohort sampled during active COVID-19. Sequencing used peripheral blood. The gene calls are TRBV18 and TRBJ1-1; D remains ambiguous. In nucleotides, the CDR3 is TGTGCCAGCTCACCACAGGCGGACTCGAACACTGAAGCTTTCTTT. Encoded protein: CASSPQADSNTEAFF.